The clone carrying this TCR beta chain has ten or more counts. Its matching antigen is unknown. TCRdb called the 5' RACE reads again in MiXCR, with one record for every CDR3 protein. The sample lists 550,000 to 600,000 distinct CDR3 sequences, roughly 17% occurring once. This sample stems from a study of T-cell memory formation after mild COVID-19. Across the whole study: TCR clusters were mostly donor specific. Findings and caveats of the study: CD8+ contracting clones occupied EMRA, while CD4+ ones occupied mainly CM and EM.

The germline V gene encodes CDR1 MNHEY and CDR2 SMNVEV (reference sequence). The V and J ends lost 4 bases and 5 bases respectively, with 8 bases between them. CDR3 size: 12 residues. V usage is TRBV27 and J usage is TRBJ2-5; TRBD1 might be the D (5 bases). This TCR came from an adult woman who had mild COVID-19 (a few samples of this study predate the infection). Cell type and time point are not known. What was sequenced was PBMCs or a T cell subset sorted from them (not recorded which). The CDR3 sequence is CASSSRQETQYF. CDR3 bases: TGTGCCAGCAGTTCTAGACAGGAGACCCAGTACTTC.